The source of this T cell receptor (beta chain) is a study of cytomegalovirus exposure and HLA in healthy donors. Germline V lookup: CDR1 SGHNT, CDR2 YYREEE (reference sequence). There are 16 residues in the CDR3. Trimming pared 4 bases from V and 0 bases from J, leaving 14 bases between. Some clones are missing from TCRdb's copy, which holds only in-frame ones; the method was immunoSEQ multiplex PCR. The profile shows 130,000 or so clones, roughly 89% of them singletons. The sequenced material came from PBMCs. This sequence originates from a man aged 25 to 45 in good health and CMV-seronegative. The gene calls are TRBV5-4 and TRBJ2-1, with D perhaps matching TRBD2 (6 bases). The CDR3 DNA reads as TGTGCCAGCAGCCCCCCCGGGAGAAGCTCCTACAATGAGCAGTTCTTC. Its translation is CASSPPGRSSYNEQFF.